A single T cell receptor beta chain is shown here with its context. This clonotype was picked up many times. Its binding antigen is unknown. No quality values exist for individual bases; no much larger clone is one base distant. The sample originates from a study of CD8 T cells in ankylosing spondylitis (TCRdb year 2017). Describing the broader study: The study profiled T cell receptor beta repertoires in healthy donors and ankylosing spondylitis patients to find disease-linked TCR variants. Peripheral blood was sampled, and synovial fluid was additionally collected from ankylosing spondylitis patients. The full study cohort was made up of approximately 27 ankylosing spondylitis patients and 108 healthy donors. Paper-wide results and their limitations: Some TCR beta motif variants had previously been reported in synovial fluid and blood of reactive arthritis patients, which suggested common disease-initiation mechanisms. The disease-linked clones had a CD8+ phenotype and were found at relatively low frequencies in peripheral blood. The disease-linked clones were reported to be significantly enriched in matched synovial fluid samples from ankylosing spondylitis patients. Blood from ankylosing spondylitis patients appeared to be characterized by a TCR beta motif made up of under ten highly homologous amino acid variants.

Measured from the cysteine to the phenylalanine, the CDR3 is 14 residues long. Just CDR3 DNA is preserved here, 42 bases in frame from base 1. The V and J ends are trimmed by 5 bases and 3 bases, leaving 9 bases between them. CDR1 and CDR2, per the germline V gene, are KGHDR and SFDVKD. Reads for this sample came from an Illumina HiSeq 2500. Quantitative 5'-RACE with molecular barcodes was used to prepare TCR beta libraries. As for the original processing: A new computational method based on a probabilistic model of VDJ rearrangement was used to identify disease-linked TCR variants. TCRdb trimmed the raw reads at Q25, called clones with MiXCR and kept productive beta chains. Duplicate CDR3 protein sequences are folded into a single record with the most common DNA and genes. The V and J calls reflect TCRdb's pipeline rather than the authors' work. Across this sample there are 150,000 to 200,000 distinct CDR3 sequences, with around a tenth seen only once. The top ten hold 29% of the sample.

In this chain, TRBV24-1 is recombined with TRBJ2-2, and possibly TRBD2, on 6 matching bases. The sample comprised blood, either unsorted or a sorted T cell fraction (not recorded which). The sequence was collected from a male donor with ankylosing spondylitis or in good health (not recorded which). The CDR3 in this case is CATSAGVYTGELFF. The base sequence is TGTGCCACCAGTGCGGGAGTATACACCGGGGAGCTGTTTTTT.